This record concerns one T cell receptor (beta chain) sequence. The target antigen is unknown. TCRdb redid the calling of the reads with MiXCR, one entry per CDR3 protein. The sample comprises fewer than 700,000 distinct CDR3 sequences, about 24% of which are singletons, and 7% to 9% rests with the top ten. V lost 6 bases to trimming and J lost 0 bases; unmatched junction nucleotides: 1. The germline V gene encodes CDR1 MDHEN and CDR2 SYDVKM. This CDR3 has 14 residues. The entry originates in a study of T cell repertoires in cytomegalovirus infection. Overall study: It can be stated that public TCR beta signatures indicated CMV infection as well as a matching HLA type. General study points: HLA-C-restricted CMV-specific TCR beta clonotypes prevailed in the ex vivo response. The cumulative frequency of public TCR beta families identified carriers of CMV plus the relevant HLA.

Sequenced material: CD8+ T cells from PBMCs. This receptor was identified in a human donor in good health (CMV status not recorded). Some clones in this sample may be carry-over from other donors' samples. The V and J genes are TRBV28 and TRBJ1-5, with 8 bases matching TRBD1. CDR3 region: CASSRGLSNQPQHF. DNA for the CDR3: TGTGCCAGCAGCAGGGGGCTTAGCAATCAGCCCCAGCATTTT.